This T cell receptor beta chain is drawn from a study of identical twins. The study's findings and limits: Beta clonotypes that were abundant in cord blood contained fewer insertions, a pattern absent from memory repertoires.

TCRdb re-analysed the 5' RACE reads in MiXCR, keeping a single row per CDR3 protein. The table lists hundreds of thousands of distinct CDR3 sequences, roughly 8.6% of them singletons. The germline V gene has CDR1 DFQATT and CDR2 SNEGSKA (reference sequence). The CDR3 totals 21 residues. V lost 1 base, J lost 1 base, and 32 bases lay in between. As to this clonotype: The antigen is not known.

The sample was also linked to a second study, of yellow fever vaccine responses in identical twins.

The V gene is TRBV20-1, the J gene TRBJ2-7; maybe TRBD2 (9 bases). The receptor comes from a woman aged 18-35 years in good health. Specimen: CD8+ T cells sorted from blood. The DNA for the CDR3 is TGCAGTGCTAGAGTCCCAATCCAGGACAGGGTAATAGCGGGAGAGTCCTACGAGCAGTACTTC. It yields the protein CSARVPIQDRVIAGESYEQYF.